This T cell receptor (beta chain) was observed in a study of CD8 T cells in ankylosing spondylitis. This CDR3 comprises 14 residues. Looked up from germline, CDR1 is SGHAT and CDR2 is FQNNGV. J was trimmed by 2 bases and V by 3 bases; bases with no gene match: 2. TCRdb processed the 5' RACE reads anew with MiXCR; each CDR3 protein has one entry. The sample carries about 360,000 distinct CDR3 sequences, roughly 22% recorded once. The rearrangement uses TRBV11-2 and TRBJ2-3; 7 positions match TRBD2. The sequencing input was blood, either unsorted or a sorted T cell fraction (not recorded which). The sequence came from a male donor with ankylosing spondylitis or in good health (not recorded which). This CDR3 is CASSFGTNTDTQYF. The CDR3 DNA sequence: TGTGCCAGCAGCTTCGGGACTAACACAGATACGCAGTATTTT.